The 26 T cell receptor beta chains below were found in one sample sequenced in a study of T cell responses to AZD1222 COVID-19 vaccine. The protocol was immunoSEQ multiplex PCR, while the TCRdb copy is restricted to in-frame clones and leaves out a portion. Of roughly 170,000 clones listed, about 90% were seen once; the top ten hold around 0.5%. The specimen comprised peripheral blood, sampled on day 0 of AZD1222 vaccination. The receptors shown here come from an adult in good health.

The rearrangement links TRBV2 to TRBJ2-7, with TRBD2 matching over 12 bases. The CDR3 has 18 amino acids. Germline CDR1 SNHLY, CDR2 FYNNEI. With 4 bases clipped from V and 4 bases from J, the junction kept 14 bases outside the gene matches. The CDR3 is CASSGRLAGGPITYEQYF. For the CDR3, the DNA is TGTGCCAGCAGTGGCAGGCTAGCGGGAGGGCCGATTACATACGAGCAGTACTTC.

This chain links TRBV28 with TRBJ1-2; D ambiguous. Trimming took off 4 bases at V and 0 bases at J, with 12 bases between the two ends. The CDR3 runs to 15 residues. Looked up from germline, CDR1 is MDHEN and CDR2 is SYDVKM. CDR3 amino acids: CASSSAGLSNYGYTF. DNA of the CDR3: TGTGCCAGCAGTTCCGCCGGGCTATCTAACTATGGCTACACCTTC.

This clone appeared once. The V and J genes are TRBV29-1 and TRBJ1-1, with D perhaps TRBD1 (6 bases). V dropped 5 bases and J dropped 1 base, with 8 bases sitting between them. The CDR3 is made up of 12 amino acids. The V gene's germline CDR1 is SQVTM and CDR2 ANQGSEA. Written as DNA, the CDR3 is TGCAGCGTTACGACAGGGAACACTGAAGCTTTCTTT. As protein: CSVTTGNTEAFF.

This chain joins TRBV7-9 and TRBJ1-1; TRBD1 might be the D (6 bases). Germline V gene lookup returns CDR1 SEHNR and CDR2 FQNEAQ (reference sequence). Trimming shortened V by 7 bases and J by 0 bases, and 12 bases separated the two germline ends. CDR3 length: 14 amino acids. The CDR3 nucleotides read TGTGCCAGCACCCCCGGGGGGCTGAACACTGAAGCTTTCTTT. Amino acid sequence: CASTPGGLNTEAFF.

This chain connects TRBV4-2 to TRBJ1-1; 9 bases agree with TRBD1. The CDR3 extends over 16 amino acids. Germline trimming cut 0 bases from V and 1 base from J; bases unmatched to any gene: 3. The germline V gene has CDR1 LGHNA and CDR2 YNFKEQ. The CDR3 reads CASSQDPGQGNTEAFF. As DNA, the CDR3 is TGTGCCAGCAGCCAAGATCCGGGACAGGGGAACACTGAAGCTTTCTTT.

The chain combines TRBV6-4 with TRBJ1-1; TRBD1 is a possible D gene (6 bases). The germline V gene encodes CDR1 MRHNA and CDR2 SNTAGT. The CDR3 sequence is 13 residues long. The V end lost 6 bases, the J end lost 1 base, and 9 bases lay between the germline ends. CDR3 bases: TGTGCCAGCAGCCAGGGGCGGAACACTGAAGCTTTCTTT. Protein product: CASSQGRNTEAFF.

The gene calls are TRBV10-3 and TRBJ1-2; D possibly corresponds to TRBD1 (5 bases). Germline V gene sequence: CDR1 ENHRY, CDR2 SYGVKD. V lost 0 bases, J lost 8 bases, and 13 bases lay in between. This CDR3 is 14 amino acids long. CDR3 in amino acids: CAISESNRGFGYTF. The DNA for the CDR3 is TGTGCCATCAGTGAGTCTAATAGGGGTTTCGGCTACACCTTC.

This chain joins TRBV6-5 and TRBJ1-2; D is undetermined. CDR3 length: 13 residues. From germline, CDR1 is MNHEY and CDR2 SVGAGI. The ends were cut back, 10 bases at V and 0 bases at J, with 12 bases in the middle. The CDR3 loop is CAIQWGTNYGYTF. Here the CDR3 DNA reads TGTGCCATCCAGTGGGGAACTAACTATGGCTACACCTTC.

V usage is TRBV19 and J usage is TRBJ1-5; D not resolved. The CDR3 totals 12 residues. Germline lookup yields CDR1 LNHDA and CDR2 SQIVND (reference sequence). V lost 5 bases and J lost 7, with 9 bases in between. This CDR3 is CASSPWGQPQHF. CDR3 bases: TGTGCCAGTAGTCCGTGGGGACAGCCCCAGCATTTT.

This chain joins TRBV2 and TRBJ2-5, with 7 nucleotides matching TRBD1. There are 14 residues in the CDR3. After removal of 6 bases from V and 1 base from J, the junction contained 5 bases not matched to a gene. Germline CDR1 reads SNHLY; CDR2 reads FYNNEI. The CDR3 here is CASRTGAAQETQYF. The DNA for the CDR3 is TGTGCCAGCAGAACAGGGGCGGCCCAAGAGACCCAGTACTTC.

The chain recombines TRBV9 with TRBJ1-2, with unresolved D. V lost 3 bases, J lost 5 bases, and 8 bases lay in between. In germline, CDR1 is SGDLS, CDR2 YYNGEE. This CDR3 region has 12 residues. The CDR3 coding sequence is TGTGCCAGCAGCGGGCGAGAGTATGGCTACACCTTC. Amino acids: CASSGREYGYTF.

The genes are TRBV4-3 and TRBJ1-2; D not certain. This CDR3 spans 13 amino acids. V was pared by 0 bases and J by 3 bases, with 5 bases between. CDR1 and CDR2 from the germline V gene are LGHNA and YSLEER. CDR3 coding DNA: TGCGCCAGCAGCCAAGATATAGACTATGGCTACACCTTC. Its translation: CASSQDIDYGYTF.

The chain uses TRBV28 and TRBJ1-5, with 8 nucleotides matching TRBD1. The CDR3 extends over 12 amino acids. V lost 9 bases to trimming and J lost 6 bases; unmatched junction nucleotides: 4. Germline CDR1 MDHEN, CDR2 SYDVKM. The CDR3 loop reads CASGQGSQPQHF. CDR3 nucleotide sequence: TGTGCCAGTGGACAGGGAAGTCAGCCCCAGCATTTT. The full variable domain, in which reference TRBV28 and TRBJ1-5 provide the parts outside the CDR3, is DVKVTQSSRYLVKRTGEKVFLECVQDMDHENMFWYRQDPGLGLRLIYFSYDVKMKEKGDIPEGYSVSREKKERFSLILESASTNQTSMYLCASGQGSQPQHFGDGTRLSIL.

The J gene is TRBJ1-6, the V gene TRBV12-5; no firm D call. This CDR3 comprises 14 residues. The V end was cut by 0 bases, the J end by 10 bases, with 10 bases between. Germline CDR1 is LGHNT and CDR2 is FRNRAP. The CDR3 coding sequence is TGTGCTAGTGGTTTGGTCTTGGGCGGGTCACCCCTCCACTTT. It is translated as CASGLVLGGSPLHF.

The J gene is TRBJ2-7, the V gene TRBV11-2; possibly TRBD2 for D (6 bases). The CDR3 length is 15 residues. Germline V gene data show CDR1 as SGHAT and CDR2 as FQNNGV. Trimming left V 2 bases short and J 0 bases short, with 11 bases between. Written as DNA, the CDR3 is TGTGCCAGCAGCTTAAGTCTAGCGTACTCCTACGAGCAGTACTTC. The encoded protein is CASSLSLAYSYEQYF.

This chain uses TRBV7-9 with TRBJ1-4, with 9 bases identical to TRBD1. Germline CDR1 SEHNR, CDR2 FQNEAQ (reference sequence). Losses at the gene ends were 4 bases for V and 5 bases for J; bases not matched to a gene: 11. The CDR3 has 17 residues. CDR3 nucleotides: TGTGCCAGCAGCTCTGGACAGGGGAAAGGGTGGAATGAAAAACTGTTTTTT. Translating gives CASSSGQGKGWNEKLFF.

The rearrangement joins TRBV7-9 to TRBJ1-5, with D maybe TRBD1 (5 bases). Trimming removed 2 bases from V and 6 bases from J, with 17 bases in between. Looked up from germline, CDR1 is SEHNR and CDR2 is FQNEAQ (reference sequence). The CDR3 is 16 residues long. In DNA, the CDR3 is TGTGCCAGCAGCTTAAGCGGGGGGGTTAGTAGTCAGCCCCAGCATTTT. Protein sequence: CASSLSGGVSSQPQHF.

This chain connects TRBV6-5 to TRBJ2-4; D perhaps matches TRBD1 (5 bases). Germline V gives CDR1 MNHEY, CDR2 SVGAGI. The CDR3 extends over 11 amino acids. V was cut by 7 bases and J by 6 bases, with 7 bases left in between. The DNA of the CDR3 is TGTGCCAGCAAGACAGTAAACATTCAGTACTTC. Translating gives CASKTVNIQYF.

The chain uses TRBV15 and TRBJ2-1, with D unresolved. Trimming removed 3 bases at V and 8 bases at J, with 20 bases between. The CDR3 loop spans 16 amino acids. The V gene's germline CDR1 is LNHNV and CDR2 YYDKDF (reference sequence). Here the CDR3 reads CATSSPWTLGVHEQFF. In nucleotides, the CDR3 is TGTGCCACCAGCAGCCCCTGGACCCTAGGTGTCCATGAGCAGTTCTTC.

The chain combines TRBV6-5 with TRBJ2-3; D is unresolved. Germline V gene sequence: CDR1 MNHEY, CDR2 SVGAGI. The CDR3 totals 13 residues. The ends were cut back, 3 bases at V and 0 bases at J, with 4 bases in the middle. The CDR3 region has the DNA TGTGCCAGCAGTTATACCAGCACAGATACGCAGTATTTT. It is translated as CASSYTSTDTQYF.

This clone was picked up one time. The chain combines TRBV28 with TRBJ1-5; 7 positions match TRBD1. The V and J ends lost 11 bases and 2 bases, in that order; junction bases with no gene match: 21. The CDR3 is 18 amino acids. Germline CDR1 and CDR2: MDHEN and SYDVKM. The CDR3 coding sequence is TGTGCCTACGGCTCGTCGCAGGGGGGACCCATAGGCAATCAGCCCCAGCATTTT. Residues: CAYGSSQGGPIGNQPQHF.

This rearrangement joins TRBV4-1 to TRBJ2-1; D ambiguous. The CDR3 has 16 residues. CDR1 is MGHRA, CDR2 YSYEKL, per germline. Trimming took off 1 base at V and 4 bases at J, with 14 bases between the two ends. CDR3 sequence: CASSQVDLLVYNEQFF. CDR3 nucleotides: TGCGCCAGCAGCCAAGTAGACCTTTTGGTTTACAATGAGCAGTTCTTC.

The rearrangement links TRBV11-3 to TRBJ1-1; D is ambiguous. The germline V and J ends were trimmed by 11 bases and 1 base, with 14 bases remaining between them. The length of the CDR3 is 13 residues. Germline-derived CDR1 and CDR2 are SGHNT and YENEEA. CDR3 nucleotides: TGTGCCTCAGCGGCCGGCCGGAACACTGAAGCTTTCTTT. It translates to CASAAGRNTEAFF. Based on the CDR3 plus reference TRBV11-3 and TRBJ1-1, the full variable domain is EAGVVQSPRYKIIEKKQPVAFWCNPISGHNTLYWYLQNLGQGPELLIRYENEEAVDDSQLPKDRFSAERLKGVDSTLKIQPAELGDSAVYLCASAAGRNTEAFFGQGTRLTVV.

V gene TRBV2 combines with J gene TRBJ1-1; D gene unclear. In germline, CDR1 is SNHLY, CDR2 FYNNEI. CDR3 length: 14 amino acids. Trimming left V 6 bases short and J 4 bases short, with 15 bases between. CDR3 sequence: CASRAPLGGTEAFF. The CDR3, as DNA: TGTGCCAGCAGAGCCCCCTTGGGAGGCACTGAAGCTTTCTTT.

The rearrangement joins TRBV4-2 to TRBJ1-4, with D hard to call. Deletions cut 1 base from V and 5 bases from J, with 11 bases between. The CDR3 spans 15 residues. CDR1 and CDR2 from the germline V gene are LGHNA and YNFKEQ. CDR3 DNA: TGTGCCAGCAGCCAAGCCCTCGGTGGAAATGAAAAACTGTTTTTT. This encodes CASSQALGGNEKLFF.

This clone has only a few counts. The CDR3 DNA is TGTGCCAGCAGCTCCGGACTAGCGGGAGGGCCGCGAGGGGCCAACGTCCTGACTTTC. Residues: CASSSGLAGGPRGANVLTF. The rearrangement uses TRBV7-9 and TRBJ2-6; the match to TRBD2 covers 15 bases. This CDR3 spans 19 amino acids. The V and J ends lost 4 bases and 4 bases, in that order; junction bases with no gene match: 8. Germline CDR1 SEHNR, CDR2 FQNEAQ (reference sequence).